This T cell receptor (beta chain) was found in a study of blood T cell repertoires in COVID-19. Study in general: The samples span acute and convalescent COVID-19 from the United States, Italy and Spain.

Per the authors' pipeline: Reference gene primer amplification gave nucleated cell count estimates. Clones were read by immunoSEQ multiplex PCR, and TCRdb kept only the in-frame ones, dropping some. V, J and clone size are taken as reported in that table, and D and trimming were inferred from the DNA itself. The table lists fewer than 150,000 clones, 84% of them singletons, with approximately 12% in the top ten. Trimming took 0 bases from V and 3 from J; bases not matched to a gene: 9. CDR1 MNHNS and CDR2 SASEGT come from the germline V gene. The CDR3 sequence is 17 residues long. This TCR was recovered from a woman in her 30s who had recovered from COVID-19. The chain links TRBV6-1 to TRBJ2-7; 9 bases match TRBD1. Sequencing was performed on peripheral blood. The CDR3 protein is CASSEALLWDRDYEQYF. The CDR3 DNA reads as TGTGCCAGCAGTGAAGCGCTTCTGTGGGACAGGGACTACGAGCAGTACTTC.